The source of this TCR beta chain is a study of blood T cell repertoires in COVID-19. Study summary: Acute and convalescent COVID-19 specimens originated in the United States, Italy and Spain. T cells, B-cell-depleted T cells, or PBMCs provided the cDNA or gDNA that served as material.

The CDR3 consists of 14 residues. Germline V gene data show CDR1 as MNHEY and CDR2 as SMNVEV (reference sequence). The V gene lost 6 bases and the J gene lost 9 bases, with 15 bases spanning the gap. In the source study's methods: Cell counts per sample came from amplifying reference gene primers. TCRdb keeps only in-frame clones here, not all; method: immunoSEQ multiplex PCR. The D gene and trimming were derived from the DNA, and the V and J assignments and clone size from that table. Of 85,000 or so clones detected, 86% appear once; the ten largest clones hold about 30%. The V call is TRBV27, the J call TRBJ1-6; possible D gene TRBD1, 5 bases. The source of this sequence is a man aged 50 to 59 with active or convalescent COVID-19. Source material: peripheral blood. CDR3 loop: CASSPGGSGSPLHF. CDR3 in DNA: TGTGCCAGCAGCCCCGGGGGTTCTGGTTCACCCCTCCACTTT.